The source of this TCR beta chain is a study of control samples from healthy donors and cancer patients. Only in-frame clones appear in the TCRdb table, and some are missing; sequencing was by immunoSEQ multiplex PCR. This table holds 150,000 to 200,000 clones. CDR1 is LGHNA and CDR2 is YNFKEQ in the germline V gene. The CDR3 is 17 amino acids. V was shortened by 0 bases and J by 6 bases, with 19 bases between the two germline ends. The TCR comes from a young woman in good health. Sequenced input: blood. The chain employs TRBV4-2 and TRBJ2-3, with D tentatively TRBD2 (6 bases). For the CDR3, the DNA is TGTGCCAGCAGCCAAGATCCATCGGTATTACGGGGGGATACGCAGTATTTT. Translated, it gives CASSQDPSVLRGDTQYF.